Following are 20 T cell receptor beta chains from one sample sequenced in a study of blood T cell repertoires in COVID-19. The method was immunoSEQ multiplex PCR; TCRdb's version includes in-frame clones alone and lacks a portion of them. The table has about 180,000 clones, 60% to 80% seen once. Material for sequencing was peripheral blood. The receptors stem from a woman in her 70s with acute or convalescent COVID-19.

The chain uses TRBV10-3 and TRBJ1-1, with D perhaps matching TRBD1 (5 bases). This CDR3 is 14 amino acids long. Germline V gives CDR1 ENHRY, CDR2 SYGVKD. Between the trimmed V and J ends, which lost 0 bases and 5 bases, there was a span of 10 bases. The CDR3 protein is CAISESLGGTEAFF. The CDR3, as DNA: TGTGCCATCAGTGAGTCGTTGGGGGGGACTGAAGCTTTCTTT.

The gene calls are TRBV3-1 (or the pseudogene TRBV3-2) and TRBJ2-2, with 9 bases fitting TRBD2. Germline assignment: CDR1 LGHDT and CDR2 YNNKEL (reference sequence). This CDR3 is built from 15 residues. J was trimmed by 0 bases and V by 6 bases; bases with no gene match: 2. The CDR3 DNA is TGTGCCAGCAGTATAGCGGGAGCGAACACCGGGGAGCTGTTTTTT. Protein: CASSIAGANTGELFF.

A single count supports this clone. The rearrangement uses TRBV5-4 and TRBJ1-6; no firm D call. This CDR3 is 16 amino acids long. V dropped 0 bases and J dropped 0 bases, with 7 bases sitting between them. The germline CDR1 and CDR2 sequences are SGHNT and YYREEE (reference sequence). CDR3 in DNA: TGTGCCAGCAGCTTGGGAGGTAGCTCCTATAATTCACCCCTCCACTTT. Encoded protein: CASSLGGSSYNSPLHF.

In DNA, the CDR3 is TGCGCCAGCAGCTTACGGGGGTCAGACTCACCCCTCCACTTT. This encodes CASSLRGSDSPLHF. The chain has TRBV5-1 and TRBJ1-6, with a tentative D call TRBD1 (5 bases). This CDR3 is built from 14 residues. Per the germline V gene, CDR1 is SGHRS and CDR2 is YFSETQ. Trimming pared 2 bases from V and 10 bases from J, leaving 13 bases between.

This sequence joins TRBV3-1 (or the pseudogene TRBV3-2) and TRBJ2-7, with D maybe TRBD1 (5 bases). Trimming removed 0 bases at V and 5 bases at J, with 5 bases between. Germline assignment: CDR1 LGHDT and CDR2 YNNKEL (reference sequence). This CDR3 has 12 amino acids. CDR3 in DNA: TGTGCCAGCAGCCAAGAGGGGCACGAGCAGTACTTC. Translating gives CASSQEGHEQYF.

V is TRBV6-1 and J is TRBJ2-5, with 10 bases matching TRBD2. Germline CDR1 reads MNHNS; CDR2 reads SASEGT. J gave up 4 bases and V 4 bases, and 3 bases lay outside the gene matches. The CDR3 runs to 14 residues. The CDR3 DNA follows: TGTGCCAGCAGTGGAGCGGGAGGGCCAGAGACCCAGTACTTC. It translates to CASSGAGGPETQYF.

The chain is built from TRBV5-5 and TRBJ2-7, with TRBD1 identical over 9 bases. This CDR3 is 14 amino acids long. After removal of 2 bases from V and 3 bases from J, the junction contained 3 bases not matched to a gene. Germline V lookup: CDR1 SGHKS, CDR2 YYEKEE (reference sequence). CDR3: CASSFGTGSYEQYF. CDR3 sequence (DNA): TGTGCCAGCAGCTTCGGGACAGGGAGCTACGAGCAGTACTTC.

The rearrangement joins TRBV5-6 to TRBJ2-7; TRBD2 might be the D (6 bases). Deletions cut 1 base from V and 2 bases from J, with 13 bases between. The CDR3 loop spans 15 amino acids. Germline V CDR1 and CDR2: SGHDT, YYEEEE. The CDR3 protein is CASSLFRGTTYEQYF. The CDR3 DNA follows: TGTGCCAGCAGCTTGTTCCGGGGGACGACCTACGAGCAGTACTTC. The full variable domain, in which reference TRBV5-6 and TRBJ2-7 provide the parts outside the CDR3, is DAGVTQSPTHLIKTRGQQVTLRCSPKSGHDTVSWYQQALGQGPQFIFQYYEEEERQRGNFPDRFSGHQFPNYSSELNVNALLLGDSALYLCASSLFRGTTYEQYFGPGTRLTVT.

The V gene is TRBV6-5, the J gene TRBJ1-1, with D unresolved. This CDR3 has 13 residues. V was cut by 10 bases and J by 0 bases, with 12 bases left in between. Germline assignment: CDR1 MNHEY and CDR2 SVGAGI. The CDR3 region has the DNA TGTGCCACGGCGGGAAGTCTGAACACTGAAGCTTTCTTT. Its translation is CATAGSLNTEAFF.

This clone turned up a few times. V and J are TRBV19 and TRBJ2-5, with 9 bases aligning to TRBD1. Trimming cost V 3 bases and J 5 bases; bases outside gene matches: 7. The CDR3 covers 15 residues. Germline lookup yields CDR1 LNHDA and CDR2 SQIVND (reference sequence). The CDR3 sequence is CASSMGQGTGETQYF. Written as DNA, the CDR3 is TGTGCCAGTAGTATGGGACAGGGTACTGGGGAGACCCAGTACTTC.

The rearrangement joins TRBV6-5 to TRBJ2-1; a weak D match, TRBD1 (5 bases). Trimming cost V 6 bases and J 5 bases, with 14 bases left between them. CDR3 length equals 14 residues. Germline CDR1 MNHEY, CDR2 SVGAGI. The DNA for the CDR3 is TGTGCCAGCAGCCGAACAGGAGTAAACAATGAGCAGTTCTTC. Amino acids: CASSRTGVNNEQFF.

This clone appeared a single time. The chain joins TRBV7-9 to TRBJ2-1, with 9 bases that match TRBD2. Germline V gene lookup returns CDR1 SEHNR and CDR2 FQNEAQ (reference sequence). V shed 4 bases, J shed 6 bases, and the junction held 7 bases outside the gene matches. The CDR3 is 15 residues long. CDR3 nucleotide sequence: TGTGCCAGCAGCTCAGTAGCGGGAGTCGCCAATGAGCAGTTCTTC. Translated, it gives CASSSVAGVANEQFF.

In this sample, this clone turned up once. This chain links TRBV3-1 (or the pseudogene TRBV3-2) with TRBJ1-2; D possibly corresponds to TRBD1 (6 bases). Germline assignment: CDR1 LGHDT and CDR2 YNNKEL (reference sequence). The CDR3 is 14 amino acids. V lost 4 bases and J 4 bases, leaving 13 bases between the germline ends. The CDR3 protein is CASSPRGPSYGYTF. DNA of the CDR3: TGTGCCAGCAGCCCCAGGGGACCTTCCTATGGCTACACCTTC.

Comments on this clone: In the same sample, other DNA sequences code for this CDR3. CDR3 sequence reads: CSASGQETQYF. The CDR3 coding sequence is TGCAGTGCTAGCGGCCAAGAGACCCAGTACTTC. The V gene is TRBV20-1, the J gene TRBJ2-5; D not resolved. The CDR3 is 11 residues long. Trimming took off 3 bases at V and 1 base at J, with 3 bases between the two ends. Germline values: CDR1 DFQATT, CDR2 SNEGSKA (reference sequence).

J is TRBJ1-1 and V is TRBV5-1; perhaps TRBD1 as D (5 bases). The length of the CDR3 is 13 residues. Germline CDR1 reads SGHRS; CDR2 reads YFSETQ. V was pared by 4 bases and J by 4 bases, with 11 bases between. CDR3 nucleotides: TGCGCCAGCAGCCAACAGGATGGCACTGAAGCTTTCTTT. Translating gives CASSQQDGTEAFF. Based on the CDR3 plus reference TRBV5-1 and TRBJ1-1, the full variable domain is KAGVTQTPRYLIKTRGQQVTLSCSPISGHRSVSWYQQTPGQGLQFLFEYFSETQRNKGNFPGRFSGRQFSNSRSEMNVSTLELGDSALYLCASSQQDGTEAFFGQGTRLTVV.

The rearrangement links TRBV6-1 to TRBJ1-1, with a weak D call TRBD1 (5 bases). V lost 2 bases and J lost 7, with 17 bases in between. Germline V gene sequence: CDR1 MNHNS, CDR2 SASEGT. This CDR3 comprises 15 residues. CDR3 in DNA: TGTGCCAGCAGTGAACGCCCCGCCACTACAGGTGAAGCTTTCTTT. As protein: CASSERPATTGEAFF.

This clone was observed at least ten times. V is TRBV18 and J is TRBJ1-2; 7 bases match TRBD1. V lost 3 bases to trimming and J lost 1 base; unmatched junction nucleotides: 8. CDR3 length: 16 amino acids. Looked up from germline, CDR1 is KGHSH and CDR2 is LQKENI. The CDR3 DNA is TGTGCCAGCTCACCGGCCCCGACAGGGAATAACTATGGCTACACCTTC. Translating gives CASSPAPTGNNYGYTF. Complete variable domain (other parts from reference TRBV18 and TRBJ1-2): NAGVMQNPRHLVRRRGQEARLRCSPMKGHSHVYWYRQLPEEGLKFMVYLQKENIIDESGMPKERFSAEFPKEGPSILRIQQVVRGDSAAYFCASSPAPTGNNYGYTFGSGTRLTVV.

The chain couples TRBV3-1 (or the pseudogene TRBV3-2) to TRBJ2-4, with 9 bases identical to TRBD1. The CDR3 is 19 amino acids. J gave up 0 bases and V 1 base, and 10 bases lay outside the gene matches. CDR1 LGHDT and CDR2 YNNKEL come from the germline V gene (reference sequence). The CDR3 protein is CASSQGRARTGVAKNIQYF. The CDR3 nucleotides read TGTGCCAGCAGCCAAGGCCGGGCGAGGACAGGGGTAGCCAAAAACATTCAGTACTTC.

The V gene is TRBV2, the J gene TRBJ2-5, with D unresolved. Germline V gene lookup returns CDR1 SNHLY and CDR2 FYNNEI. The CDR3 length is 14 residues. Trimming shortened V by 8 bases and J by 1 base, and 14 bases separated the two germline ends. This CDR3 reads CASSLVGPQETQYF. DNA of the CDR3: TGTGCCAGCTCTCTCGTGGGCCCCCAAGAGACCCAGTACTTC.

The gene calls are TRBV29-1 and TRBJ2-2; weak D call: TRBD1 (6 bases). V lost 6 bases to trimming and J lost 4 bases, with 15 bases between them. The CDR3 is 14 residues long. Germline loops: CDR1 SQVTM, CDR2 ANQGSEA. The CDR3 is CSVGLTGITGELFF. DNA for the CDR3: TGCAGCGTCGGCTTGACAGGCATCACCGGGGAGCTGTTTTTT.